A selection of T cell receptor beta chains follows, all from one sample in a study of CD8 T cells in ankylosing spondylitis. One entry per CDR3 protein, called by TCRdb with MiXCR from the 5' RACE reads. The sample has some 130,000 distinct CDR3 sequences; about 7% are singletons. Sequencing was done on a sample of blood, either unsorted or a sorted T cell fraction (not recorded which). The receptors come from a female donor with ankylosing spondylitis or in good health (not recorded which). Both conserved end residues are part of each CDR3. The D gene is left open where the match is weak. Some rows have no size entry. The others give once, few or many, or a class for an expanded clone.

D	V	J	size	CDR3	DNA
TRBD1	TRBV29-1	TRBJ2-7	many	CSVEGDRYEQYF	TGCAGCGTTGAAGGGGACAGATACGAGCAGTACTTC
.	TRBV4-2	TRBJ2-5	many	CASSQDGGQEETQYF	TGTGCCAGCAGCCAAGATGGGGGCCAGGAAGAGACCCAGTACTTC
.	TRBV20-1	TRBJ1-1	many	CSARDLNTEAFF	TGCAGTGCTAGGGACCTGAACACTGAAGCTTTCTTT
TRBD1	TRBV4-2	TRBJ2-7	many	CASSQDRDRGSYEQYF	TGTGCCAGCAGCCAAGACCGGGACAGGGGCTCCTACGAGCAGTACTTC
.	TRBV4-1	TRBJ2-1	few	CASSQELLSYNEQFF	TGCGCCAGCAGCCAAGAACTCCTTTCCTACAATGAGCAGTTCTTC
.	TRBV15	TRBJ1-5	.	CATSTTVGGSNQPQHF	TGTGCCACCAGCACTACTGTGGGGGGAAGCAATCAGCCCCAGCATTTT
.	TRBV20-1	TRBJ1-1	many	CSASGSYAGSTEAFF	TGCAGTGCAAGCGGGAGTTACGCGGGGAGCACTGAAGCTTTCTTT
.	TRBV27	TRBJ1-2	many	CASCSGTCASGYTF	TGTGCCAGCTGCTCCGGGACGTGTGCTTCTGGCTACACCTTC
.	TRBV2	TRBJ2-6	many	CASSESAVGANVLTF	TGTGCCAGCAGTGAGTCGGCAGTTGGGGCCAACGTCCTGACTTTC
.	TRBV6-5	TRBJ2-3	many	CASSYSLDYQDTQYF	TGTGCCAGCAGTTACTCATTGGACTACCAGGATACGCAGTATTTT
TRBD1	TRBV2	TRBJ2-3	few	CASGQGADTQYF	TGTGCCAGCGGACAGGGGGCAGATACGCAGTATTTT
.	TRBV19	TRBJ2-6	many	CASSIGSGANVLTF	TGTGCCAGTAGTATAGGATCTGGGGCCAACGTCCTGACTTTC
.	TRBV9	TRBJ2-2	.	CVSSPPIGTGELFF	TGTGTCAGCAGCCCCCCAATAGGCACCGGGGAACTGTTTTTT
.	TRBV3-1	TRBJ2-7	.	CASSQVGGFGEQYF	TGTGCCAGCAGCCAAGTTGGGGGTTTTGGAGAGCAGTACTTC
.	TRBV7-6	TRBJ1-5	few	CASSLQPLGGNSNQPQHF	TGTGCCAGCAGCTTACAGCCCCTAGGGGGAAATAGCAATCAGCCCCAGCATTTT
.	TRBV12-3/TRBV12-4	TRBJ1-6	many	CASRARPGNSPLHF	TGTGCCAGCAGGGCCAGGCCGGGCAATTCACCCCTCCACTTT
.	TRBV29-1	TRBJ2-7	many	CSAGDVGLEEQYF	TGCAGCGCGGGGGACGTAGGCTTGGAAGAGCAGTACTTC
.	TRBV4-1	TRBJ1-1	few	CASSLSRALNTEAFF	TGCGCCAGCAGCCTGAGCAGGGCTTTGAACACTGAAGCTTTCTTT
.	TRBV20-1	TRBJ2-1	many	CSATGNNEQFF	TGCAGTGCTACAGGAAACAATGAGCAGTTCTTC
.	TRBV6-1	TRBJ2-4	many	CASLPPGGGLAKNIQYF	TGTGCCAGCCTTCCCCCCGGAGGAGGGCTAGCCAAAAACATTCAGTACTTC
.	TRBV12-2	TRBJ2-1	few	CASRLAVGHRSSYNEQFF	TGTGCAAGTCGCTTAGCGGTGGGACACCGAAGCTCCTACAATGAGCAGTTCTTC
.	TRBV4-1	TRBJ1-1	many	CASSQAGTRAAAEAFF	TGCGCCAGCAGCCAAGCCGGGACCAGGGCCGCGGCTGAAGCTTTCTTT
.	TRBV30	TRBJ1-1	many	CAWSVRRNTEAFF	TGTGCCTGGAGTGTCCGCAGGAACACTGAAGCTTTCTTT
TRBD1	TRBV20-1	TRBJ2-5	many	CSARDPGRGRQETQYF	TGCAGTGCTAGAGATCCAGGCAGGGGGCGCCAGGAGACCCAGTACTTC
.	TRBV5-1	TRBJ1-1	many	CASSLVAQNTEAFF	TGCGCCAGCAGCTTGGTCGCTCAGAACACTGAAGCTTTCTTT
.	TRBV12-3/TRBV12-4	TRBJ1-2	.	CASSSRGTGRNYGYTF	TGTGCCAGCAGTTCAAGAGGAACAGGGCGTAACTATGGCTACACCTTC
TRBD1	TRBV5-1	TRBJ1-1	many	CASSFGTGVLNTEAFF	TGCGCCAGCAGCTTCGGGACAGGGGTCCTGAACACTGAAGCTTTCTTT
.	TRBV20-1	TRBJ2-3	many	CSASRGRDTQYF	TGCAGTGCTAGTCGGGGGCGGGATACGCAGTATTTT
.	TRBV7-2	TRBJ1-6	many	CASSLAVGHLNSPLHF	TGTGCCAGCAGCTTAGCTGTGGGACACCTTAATTCACCCCTCCACTTT
.	TRBV12-3/TRBV12-4	TRBJ1-1	many	CASRHPPGVGTEAFF	TGTGCCAGCAGACACCCCCCAGGGGTTGGTACTGAAGCTTTCTTT
TRBD1	TRBV4-2	TRBJ1-1	.	CASSQDQGEGTEAFF	TGTGCCAGCAGCCAAGATCAGGGGGAGGGCACTGAAGCTTTCTTT
TRBD1	TRBV20-1	TRBJ1-4	many	CSARRDRANEKLFF	TGCAGTGCTAGAAGGGACAGGGCTAATGAAAAACTGTTTTTT
.	TRBV7-2	TRBJ1-2	many	CASSTGGGYYGYTF	TGTGCCAGCAGCACCGGTGGGGGGTACTATGGCTACACCTTC
TRBD1	TRBV6-1	TRBJ2-3	many	CASSRDRNTDTQYF	TGTGCCAGCAGTCGGGACAGAAACACAGATACGCAGTATTTT
.	TRBV4-1	TRBJ2-2	many	CASSQGPLGLGASGELFF	TGCGCCAGCAGCCAGGGACCGCTCGGCCTTGGGGCGTCCGGGGAGCTGTTTTTT
TRBD2	TRBV20-1	TRBJ2-2	few	CCASAGLAGGPGELFF	TGCTGTGCTAGTGCCGGACTAGCGGGGGGGCCCGGGGAGCTGTTTTTT
TRBD2	TRBV5-1	TRBJ2-1	many	CASSLSRSGGVNEQFF	TGCGCCAGCAGCTTGTCACGTAGCGGGGGGGTAAATGAGCAGTTCTTC
.	TRBV27	TRBJ2-1	many	CASSFIFSGELANNEQFF	TGTGCCAGCAGTTTCATTTTTTCGGGGGAGCTAGCAAACAATGAGCAGTTCTTC
TRBD1	TRBV9	TRBJ2-4	many	CASSAGQLKNIQYF	TGTGCCAGCAGCGCGGGACAGCTTAAAAACATTCAGTACTTC
.	TRBV6-2/TRBV6-3	TRBJ2-1	many	CASSPTLKNEQFF	TGTGCCAGCAGCCCGACCCTGAAGAATGAGCAGTTCTTC
.	TRBV20-1	TRBJ1-1	many	CRGAEGENTEAFF	TGCAGGGGGGCGGAGGGGGAGAACACTGAAGCTTTCTTT
.	TRBV20-1	TRBJ2-6	many	CSARGGAGANVLTF	TGCAGTGCTAGAGGAGGGGCTGGGGCCAACGTCCTGACTTTC
.	TRBV20-1	TRBJ2-3	many	CSARGRGAIRYF	TGCAGTGCTAGAGGTCGGGGGGCTATAAGGTATTTT
.	TRBV7-2	TRBJ2-1	many	CASSLTSRDEQFF	TGTGCCAGCAGCTTAACCTCGCGGGATGAGCAGTTCTTC
TRBD1	TRBV4-2	TRBJ2-4	many	CASSQGGQGRRMGNIQYF	TGTGCCAGCAGCCAGGGGGGACAGGGCCGACGGATGGGAAACATTCAGTACTTC
.	TRBV7-9	TRBJ1-1	many	CASSPPFGDTEAFF	TGTGCCAGCAGCCCCCCGTTCGGGGACACTGAAGCTTTCTTT
.	TRBV25-1	TRBJ1-2	few	CASSERENRLIYGYTF	TGTGCCAGCAGTGAGAGGGAGAATCGGCTAATCTATGGCTACACCTTC
.	TRBV7-3	TRBJ2-5	many	CASSATGTQETQYF	TGTGCCAGCAGCGCGACAGGTACCCAAGAGACCCAGTACTTC
.	TRBV12-3/TRBV12-4	TRBJ1-1	many	CASSSPRGLAGNTEAFF	TGTGCCAGCAGTTCACCCCGAGGGCTAGCAGGGAACACTGAAGCTTTCTTT
.	TRBV20-1	TRBJ2-1	many	CSATRQGDEQFF	TGCAGTGCTACTCGCCAAGGAGATGAGCAGTTCTTC
TRBD2	TRBV7-2	TRBJ2-2	.	CASSPLGGFTGELFF	TGTGCCAGCAGCCCGCTGGGAGGGTTCACCGGGGAGCTGTTTTTT
.	TRBV10-3	TRBJ2-7	many	CAIRDTSGVSYEQYF	TGTGCCATCAGGGACACTAGTGGGGTCTCCTACGAGCAGTACTTC
.	TRBV29-1	TRBJ2-1	many	CSVEIGVVNEQFF	TGCAGCGTTGAGATCGGTGTGGTCAATGAGCAGTTCTTC
TRBD2	TRBV5-1	TRBJ2-1	many	CASSLVRLAGGPYNEQFF	TGCGCCAGCAGCTTGGTTCGGCTAGCGGGGGGGCCCTACAATGAGCAGTTCTTC
.	TRBV4-1	TRBJ2-2	many	CASSQVRANTGELFF	TGCGCCAGCAGCCAAGTGAGAGCGAACACCGGGGAGCTGTTTTTT
.	TRBV20-1	TRBJ1-5	many	CSARVTEDSNQPQHF	TGCAGTGCTAGAGTGACAGAGGATAGCAATCAGCCCCAGCATTTT
TRBD2	TRBV5-1	TRBJ2-3	many	CASSLDPTSGDTDTQYF	TGCGCCAGCAGCTTGGATCCGACTAGCGGGGATACAGATACGCAGTATTTT
.	TRBV19	TRBJ2-1	many	CASSIGRGRVELF	TGTGCCAGTAGTATAGGTCGCGGCAGGGTGGAGCTCTTC
TRBD2	TRBV6-1	TRBJ2-2	many	CASGRGGLSGELFF	TGTGCCAGCGGGCGGGGGGGATTATCCGGGGAGCTGTTTTTT
.	TRBV7-2	TRBJ2-5	many	CASSSGQPWYQETQYF	TGTGCCAGCAGCTCTGGACAGCCATGGTACCAAGAGACCCAGTACTTC